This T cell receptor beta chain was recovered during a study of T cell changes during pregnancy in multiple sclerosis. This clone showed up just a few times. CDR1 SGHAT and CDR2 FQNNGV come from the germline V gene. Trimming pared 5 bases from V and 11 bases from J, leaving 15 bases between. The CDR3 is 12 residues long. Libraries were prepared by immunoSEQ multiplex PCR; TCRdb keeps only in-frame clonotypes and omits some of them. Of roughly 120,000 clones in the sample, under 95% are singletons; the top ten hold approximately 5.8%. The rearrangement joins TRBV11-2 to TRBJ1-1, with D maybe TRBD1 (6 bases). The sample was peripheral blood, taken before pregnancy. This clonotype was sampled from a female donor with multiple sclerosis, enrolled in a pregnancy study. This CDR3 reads CASSPVQGNAFF. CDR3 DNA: TGTGCCAGCAGCCCAGTGCAGGGGAACGCTTTCTTT.